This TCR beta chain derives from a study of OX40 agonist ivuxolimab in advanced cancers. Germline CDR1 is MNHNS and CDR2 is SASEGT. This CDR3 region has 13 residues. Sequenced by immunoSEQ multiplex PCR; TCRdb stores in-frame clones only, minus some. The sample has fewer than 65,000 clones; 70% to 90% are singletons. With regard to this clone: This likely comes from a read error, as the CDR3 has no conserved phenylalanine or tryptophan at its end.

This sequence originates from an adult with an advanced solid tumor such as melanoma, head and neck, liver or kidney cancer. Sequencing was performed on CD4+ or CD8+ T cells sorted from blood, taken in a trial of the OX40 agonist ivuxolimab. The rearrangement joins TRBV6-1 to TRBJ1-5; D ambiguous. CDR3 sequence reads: CASSEASHQPQHL. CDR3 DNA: TGTGCCAGCAGTGAAGCTAGCCATCAGCCCCAGCATCTT.